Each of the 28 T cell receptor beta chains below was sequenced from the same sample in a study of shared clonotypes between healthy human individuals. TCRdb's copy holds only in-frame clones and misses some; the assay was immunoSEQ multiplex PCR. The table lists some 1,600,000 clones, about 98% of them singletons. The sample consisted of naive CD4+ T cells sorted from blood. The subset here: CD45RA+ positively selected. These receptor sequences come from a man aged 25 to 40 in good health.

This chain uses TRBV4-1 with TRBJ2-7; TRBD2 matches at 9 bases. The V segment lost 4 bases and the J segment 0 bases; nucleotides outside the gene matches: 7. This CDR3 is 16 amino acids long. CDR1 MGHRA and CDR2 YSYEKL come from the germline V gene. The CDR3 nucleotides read TGCGCCAGCAGCCCGTTAGCGGGAGCTTTCTCCTACGAGCAGTACTTC. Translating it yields CASSPLAGAFSYEQYF.

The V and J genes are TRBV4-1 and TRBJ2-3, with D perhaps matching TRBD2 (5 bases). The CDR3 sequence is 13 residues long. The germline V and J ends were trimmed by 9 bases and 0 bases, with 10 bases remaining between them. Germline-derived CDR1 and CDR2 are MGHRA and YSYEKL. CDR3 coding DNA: TGCGCCAGTACCACGGGGAGCACAGATACGCAGTATTTT. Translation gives CASTTGSTDTQYF.

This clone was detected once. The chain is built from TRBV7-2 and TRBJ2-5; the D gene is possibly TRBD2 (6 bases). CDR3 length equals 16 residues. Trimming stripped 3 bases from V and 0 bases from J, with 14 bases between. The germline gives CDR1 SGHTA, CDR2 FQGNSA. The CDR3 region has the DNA TGTGCCAGCAGCTTCACCGGGACTGGGTACCAAGAGACCCAGTACTTC. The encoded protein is CASSFTGTGYQETQYF.

CDR3 DNA: TGTGCCAGCAGTTTTGGGCAGGTCCAAGAGACCCAGTACTTC. Translating gives CASSFGQVQETQYF. The V gene is TRBV5-4, the J gene TRBJ2-5; D gene uncertain. There are 14 residues in the CDR3. Trimming stripped 5 bases from V and 1 base from J, with 12 bases between. The germline CDR1 and CDR2 sequences are SGHNT and YYREEE (reference sequence). Drawing the rest from reference TRBV5-4 and TRBJ2-5, the complete variable domain is ETGVTQSPTHLIKTRGQQVTLRCSSQSGHNTVSWYQQALGQGPQFIFQYYREEENGRGNFPPRFSGLQFPNYSSELNVNALELDDSALYLCASSFGQVQETQYFGPGTRLLVL.

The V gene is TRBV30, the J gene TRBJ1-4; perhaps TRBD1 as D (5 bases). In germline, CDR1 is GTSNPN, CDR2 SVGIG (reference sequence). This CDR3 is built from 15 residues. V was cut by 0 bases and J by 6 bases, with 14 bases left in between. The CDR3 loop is CAWSVIGREYEKLFF. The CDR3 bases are TGTGCCTGGAGTGTAATTGGCAGGGAGTATGAAAAACTGTTTTTT.

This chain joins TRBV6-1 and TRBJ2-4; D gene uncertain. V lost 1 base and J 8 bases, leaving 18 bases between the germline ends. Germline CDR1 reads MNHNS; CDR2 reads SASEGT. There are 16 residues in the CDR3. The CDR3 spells CASSEGRRQEHDIQYF. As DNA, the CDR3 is TGTGCCAGCAGTGAAGGACGGCGGCAAGAACACGACATTCAGTACTTC.

The CDR3 sequence: CASSVGNGPSSGNTIYF. CDR3 bases: TGTGCCAGCAGCGTAGGTAATGGACCCAGCTCTGGAAACACCATATATTTT. The V call is TRBV9, the J call TRBJ1-3; D is unclear. Trimming shortened V by 0 bases and J by 0 bases, and 13 bases separated the two germline ends. The CDR3 covers 17 residues. Per germline, CDR1 SGDLS and CDR2 YYNGEE. The variable domain in full, with the rest retrieved from reference TRBV9 and TRBJ1-3, is DSGVTQTPKHLITATGQRVTLRCSPRSGDLSVYWYQQSLDQGLQFLIQYYNGEERAKGNILERFSAQQFPDLHSELNLSSLELGDSALYFCASSVGNGPSSGNTIYFGEGSWLTVV.

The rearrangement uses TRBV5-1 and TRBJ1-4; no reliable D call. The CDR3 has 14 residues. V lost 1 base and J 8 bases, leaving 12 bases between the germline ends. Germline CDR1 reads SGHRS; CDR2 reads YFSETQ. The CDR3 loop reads CASSLLGRSEKLFF. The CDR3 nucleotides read TGCGCCAGCAGCTTGTTGGGCAGGAGCGAAAAACTGTTTTTT.

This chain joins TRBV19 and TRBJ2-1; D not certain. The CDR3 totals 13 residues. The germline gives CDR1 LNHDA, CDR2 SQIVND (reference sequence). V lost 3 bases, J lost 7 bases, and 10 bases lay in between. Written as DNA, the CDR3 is TGTGCCAGTAGTATTCGACCGTCTAATGAGCAGTTCTTC. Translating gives CASSIRPSNEQFF.

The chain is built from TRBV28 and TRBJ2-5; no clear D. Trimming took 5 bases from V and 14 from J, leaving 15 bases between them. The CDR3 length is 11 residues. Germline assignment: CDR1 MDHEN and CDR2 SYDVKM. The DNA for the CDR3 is TGTGCCAGCAGTGCACTCCCCGGGTTCTACTTC. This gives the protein CASSALPGFYF.

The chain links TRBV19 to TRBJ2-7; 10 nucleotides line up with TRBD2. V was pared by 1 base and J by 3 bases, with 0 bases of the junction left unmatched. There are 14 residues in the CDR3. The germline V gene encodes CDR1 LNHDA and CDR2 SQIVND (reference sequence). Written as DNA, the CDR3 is TGTGCCAGTAGTATAGGGACTAGCGGCTACGAGCAGTACTTC. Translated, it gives CASSIGTSGYEQYF.

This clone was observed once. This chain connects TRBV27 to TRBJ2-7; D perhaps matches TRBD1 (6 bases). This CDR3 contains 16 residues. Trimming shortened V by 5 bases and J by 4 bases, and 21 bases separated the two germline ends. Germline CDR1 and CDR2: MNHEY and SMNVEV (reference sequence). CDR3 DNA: TGTGCCAGCAGTACCCTCAGGGGCCCCCCATGGTACGAGCAGTACTTC. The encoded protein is CASSTLRGPPWYEQYF.

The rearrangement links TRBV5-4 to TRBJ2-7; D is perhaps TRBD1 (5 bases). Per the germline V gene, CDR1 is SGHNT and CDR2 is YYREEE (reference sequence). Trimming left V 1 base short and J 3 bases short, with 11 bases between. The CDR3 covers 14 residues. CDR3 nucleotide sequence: TGTGCCAGCAGCTTGTCATCAGGGATCTACGAGCAGTACTTC. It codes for CASSLSSGIYEQYF.

For the CDR3, the DNA is TGCGCCAGCAGCTCTCTAGCGGGAGTAATCAATGAGCAGTTCTTC. Protein product: CASSSLAGVINEQFF. This chain uses TRBV5-1 with TRBJ2-1; TRBD2 matches at 10 bases. Germline CDR1 is SGHRS and CDR2 is YFSETQ. Germline trimming cut 3 bases from V and 6 bases from J; bases unmatched to any gene: 6. The CDR3 is made up of 15 amino acids.

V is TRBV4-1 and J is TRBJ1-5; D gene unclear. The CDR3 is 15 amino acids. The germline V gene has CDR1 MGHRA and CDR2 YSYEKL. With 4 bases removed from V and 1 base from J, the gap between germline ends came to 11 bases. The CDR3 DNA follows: TGCGCCAGCAGCCTAAGGACTGTAAGCAATCAGCCCCAGCATTTT. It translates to CASSLRTVSNQPQHF.

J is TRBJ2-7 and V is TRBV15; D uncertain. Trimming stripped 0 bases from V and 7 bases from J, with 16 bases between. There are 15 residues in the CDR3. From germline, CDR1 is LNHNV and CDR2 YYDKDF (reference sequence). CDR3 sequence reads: CATSREGPSPREQYF. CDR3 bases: TGTGCCACCAGCAGAGAGGGTCCTTCGCCTCGGGAGCAGTACTTC.

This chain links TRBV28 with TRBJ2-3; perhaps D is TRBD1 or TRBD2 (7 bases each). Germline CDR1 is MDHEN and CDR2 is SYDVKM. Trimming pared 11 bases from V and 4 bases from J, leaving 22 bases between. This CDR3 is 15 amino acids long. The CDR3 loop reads CALGGGGSRSDTQYF. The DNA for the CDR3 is TGTGCCTTAGGGGGCGGCGGGAGTAGATCAGATACGCAGTATTTT.

CDR3 region: CAISDLPSPRSGANVLTF. The CDR3, as DNA: TGTGCCATCAGTGACCTACCTTCCCCCCGCTCTGGGGCCAACGTCCTGACTTTC. The gene calls are TRBV10-3 and TRBJ2-6; D gene uncertain. The V end lost 3 bases, the J end lost 0 bases, and 15 bases lay between the germline ends. The germline V gene encodes CDR1 ENHRY and CDR2 SYGVKD. CDR3 length: 18 amino acids.

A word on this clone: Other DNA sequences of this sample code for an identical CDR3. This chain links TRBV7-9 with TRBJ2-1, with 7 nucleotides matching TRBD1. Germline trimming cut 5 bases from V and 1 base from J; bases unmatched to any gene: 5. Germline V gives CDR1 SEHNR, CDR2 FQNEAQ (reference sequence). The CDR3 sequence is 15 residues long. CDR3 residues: CASSLRQGSYNEQFF. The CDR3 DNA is TGTGCCAGCAGCCTTCGACAGGGTTCCTACAATGAGCAGTTCTTC.

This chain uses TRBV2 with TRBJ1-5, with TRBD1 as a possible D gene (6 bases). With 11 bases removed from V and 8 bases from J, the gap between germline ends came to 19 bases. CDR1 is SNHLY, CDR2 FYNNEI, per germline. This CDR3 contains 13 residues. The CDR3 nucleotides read TGTGCCGGCTCCGGTGGGGGGCGCGAGCCCCAGCATTTT. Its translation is CAGSGGGREPQHF.

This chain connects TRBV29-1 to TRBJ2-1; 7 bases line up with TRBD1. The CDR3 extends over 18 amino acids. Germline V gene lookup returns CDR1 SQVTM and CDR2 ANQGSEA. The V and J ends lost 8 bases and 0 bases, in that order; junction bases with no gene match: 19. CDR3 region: CSLRPYWDSDSSYNEQFF. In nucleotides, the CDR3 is TGCAGCCTACGACCCTACTGGGACAGCGATAGCTCCTACAATGAGCAGTTCTTC.

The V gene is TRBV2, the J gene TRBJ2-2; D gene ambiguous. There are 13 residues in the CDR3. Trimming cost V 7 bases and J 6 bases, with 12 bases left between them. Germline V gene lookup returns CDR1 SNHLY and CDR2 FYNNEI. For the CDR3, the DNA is TGTGCCAGCACTCCGAATAGCCCCGGGGAGCTGTTTTTT. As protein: CASTPNSPGELFF.

CDR3: CASSSTAEQYF. DNA of the CDR3: TGCGCCAGCAGCTCCACGGCTGAGCAGTACTTC. The chain has TRBV5-1 and TRBJ2-7; D remains unclear. The CDR3 consists of 11 residues. The ends were cut back, 3 bases at V and 7 bases at J, with 8 bases in the middle. Germline-derived CDR1 and CDR2 are SGHRS and YFSETQ.

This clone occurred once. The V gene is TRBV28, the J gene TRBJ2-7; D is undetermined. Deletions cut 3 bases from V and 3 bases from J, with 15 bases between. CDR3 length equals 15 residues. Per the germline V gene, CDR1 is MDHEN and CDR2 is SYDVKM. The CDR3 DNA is TGTGCCAGCAGTTTCGGCCCCAAAGCAAACTACGAGCAGTACTTC. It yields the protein CASSFGPKANYEQYF.

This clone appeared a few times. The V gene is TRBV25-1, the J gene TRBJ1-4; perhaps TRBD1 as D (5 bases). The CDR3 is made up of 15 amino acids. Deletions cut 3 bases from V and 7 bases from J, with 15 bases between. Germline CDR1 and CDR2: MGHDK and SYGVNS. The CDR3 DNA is TGTGCCAGCAGTGACGTATCAGGGTCTGGTGAAAAACTGTTTTTT. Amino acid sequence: CASSDVSGSGEKLFF.

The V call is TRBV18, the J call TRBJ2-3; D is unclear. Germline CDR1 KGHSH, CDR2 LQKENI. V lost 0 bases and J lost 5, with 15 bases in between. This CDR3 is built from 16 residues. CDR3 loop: CASSPPSSERKDTQYF. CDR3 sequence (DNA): TGTGCCAGCTCACCACCGTCGAGCGAGAGGAAAGATACGCAGTATTTT.

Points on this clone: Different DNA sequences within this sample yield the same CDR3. CDR3 coding DNA: TGCGCCAGCAGCCCCAAGGGGCCCACCTACGAGCAGTACTTC. It translates to CASSPKGPTYEQYF. This chain links TRBV5-1 with TRBJ2-7; D perhaps matches TRBD1 (5 bases). Germline CDR1 SGHRS, CDR2 YFSETQ. Trimming shortened V by 4 bases and J by 2 bases, and 13 bases separated the two germline ends. The CDR3 extends over 14 amino acids.

In DNA, the CDR3 is TGTGCCTGGAGTGCAAGGGCACGGGGAGGGACCCAGTACTTC. Translated, it gives CAWSARARGGTQYF. This rearrangement joins TRBV30 to TRBJ2-5; TRBD2 might be the D (6 bases). In germline, CDR1 is GTSNPN, CDR2 SVGIG (reference sequence). Trimming took off 1 base at V and 7 bases at J, with 16 bases between the two ends. This CDR3 is 14 amino acids long.